This is a list of T cell receptor beta chains from one sample in a study of T cell repertoires in cytomegalovirus infection. MiXCR was run by TCRdb on the reads, yielding one entry per CDR3 protein. The profile shows roughly 230,000 distinct CDR3 sequences, 15% to 20% of them singletons. The specimen was CD8+ T cells from PBMCs. These receptors came from a human donor in good health (CMV status not recorded). Some clones in this sample may be carry-over from other donors' samples. Both conserved end residues are part of each CDR3. A D gene is named only where the DNA matches it firmly. Not every row has a clone size; where given, it reads once, few, many or a size class.

>few|TRBV12-3/TRBV12-4|TRBJ1-2|TRBD1
TGTGCCAGCAGTCGGACAGGGGAAACGAGTCGCGTCTATGGCTACACCTTC
CASSRTGETSRVYGYTF
>few|TRBV27|TRBJ1-2|.
TGTGCCAGCAGTTTACTAGTGGGGGCGGATGGCTACACCTTC
CASSLLVGADGYTF
>few|TRBV14|TRBJ1-4|.
TGTGCCAGCAGCCAAGAGTACAGGGAAGCTAATGAAAAACTGTTTTTT
CASSQEYREANEKLFF
>many|TRBV6-5|TRBJ1-1|.
TGTGCCAGCAGTTACTCGAGGTCGAAAGGTAACACTGAAGCTTTCTTT
CASSYSRSKGNTEAFF
>.|TRBV25-1|TRBJ2-7|.
TGTGCCAGCAGTCGGGTTCTCTACGAGCAGTACTTC
CASSRVLYEQYF
>.|TRBV4-1|TRBJ2-1|TRBD1
TGCGCCAGCAGCCAAGACATGGCAGGGGGTTTCGGCAATGAGCAGTTCTTC
CASSQDMAGGFGNEQFF
>few|TRBV5-4|TRBJ2-1|.
TGTGCCAGCAGCTTTTTCGGGCTCATATCGGATGAGCAGTTCTTC
CASSFFGLISDEQFF
>many|TRBV7-6|TRBJ1-6|.
TGTGCCAGCAGCTCTAGCACGGACCCGGGTCCACCCCTCCACTTT
CASSSSTDPGPPLHF
>few|TRBV7-9|TRBJ2-1|.
TGTGCCAGCAGTCTAGTCAGGGTTCCTGAGCAGTTCTTC
CASSLVRVPEQFF
>few|TRBV28|TRBJ2-7|TRBD1
TGTGCCAGCAGTTCCGGACAGGGGTGGCACGGGGGGCACGAGCAGTACTTC
CASSSGQGWHGGHEQYF
>many|TRBV7-9|TRBJ2-1|.
TGTGCCAGCAGCTTGATGGTGGAGCAGTTCTTC
CASSLMVEQFF
>.|TRBV6-2/TRBV6-3|TRBJ1-5|.
TGTGCCAGCAGTTACGCGAGTAGCAATCAGCCCCAGCATTTT
CASSYASSNQPQHF
>.|TRBV2|TRBJ2-7|TRBD2
TGTGCCAGCAGTGTTCCGAGGGCGGGGGGGCCTTACGAGCAGTACTTC
CASSVPRAGGPYEQYF
>.|TRBV6-2/TRBV6-3|TRBJ1-5|.
TGTGCCAGCAGTTACTCCAGGCTACTCAATCAGCCCCAGCATTTT
CASSYSRLLNQPQHF
>.|TRBV19|TRBJ1-2|.
TGTGCCAGTGAGGGGACATCCTATGGCTACACCTTC
CASEGTSYGYTF
>few|TRBV20-1|TRBJ2-7|.
TGCAGTGCTAGAGTTTCGGGCAGGGCCGGAGGCTACGAGCAGTACTTC
CSARVSGRAGGYEQYF
>.|TRBV4-3|TRBJ2-6|.
TGCGCCAGCAGCCAAGATCTGGGGGGGGGGCCTTCTGGGGCCAACGTCCTGACTTTC
CASSQDLGGGPSGANVLTF
>.|TRBV29-1|TRBJ2-1|TRBD1
TGCAGCGCAACGGGACAGGGAAGCAATGAGCAGTTCTTC
CSATGQGSNEQFF
>.|TRBV5-3|TRBJ2-7|.
TGTGCCAGCAGCGCACCGTCGGCAGACGACCGTCTCGACGAGCAGTACTTC
CASSAPSADDRLDEQYF
>few|TRBV6-2/TRBV6-3|TRBJ2-7|.
TGTGCCAGCAGACAGGGTACCCCAGAGCAGTACTTC
CASRQGTPEQYF
>.|TRBV5-1|TRBJ2-1|TRBD2
TGCGCCAGCTCCCACTCCCAGGCCCTGCACGGAGGGCGGGGGGAGCAGTTCTTC
CASSHSQALHGGRGEQFF
>.|TRBV6-5|TRBJ2-5|TRBD1
TGTGCCAGCAGTTTAGGGACAGGCCCTGGGGAGACCCAGTACTTC
CASSLGTGPGETQYF
>.|TRBV5-4|TRBJ2-7|TRBD1
TGTGCCAGCAACAAATGGCCCGGACAGGGCGACGAGCAGTACTTC
CASNKWPGQGDEQYF
>many|TRBV4-2|TRBJ2-1|.
TGTGCCAGCAGCCAAGTGAATGAGCAGTTCTTC
CASSQVNEQFF
>many|TRBV7-8|TRBJ2-2|.
TGTGCCAGCAGCTTATATCCAGTTGACGATCCCACCGGGGAGCTGTTTTTT
CASSLYPVDDPTGELFF
>few|TRBV29-1|TRBJ1-1|.
TGCAGCGTTGGGGGGGAGGTAGGTGCAGCTTTCTTT
CSVGGEVGAAFF
>few|TRBV19|TRBJ1-1|TRBD1
TGTGCCAGTAGTGTCATTACAGGGGGGACTGAAGCTTTCTTT
CASSVITGGTEAFF
>few|TRBV6-2/TRBV6-3|TRBJ2-7|TRBD1
TGTGCCAGCAGTTACTCAACGACGGGACAGGGGTCTTACGAGCAGTACTTC
CASSYSTTGQGSYEQYF
>many|TRBV7-8|TRBJ2-3|.
TGTGCCAGCAGCTTTTACCTAATGGGGCCCTCGGAGGGCCTGACCCCTTCGCAGTATTTT
CASSFYLMGPSEGLTPSQYF
>few|TRBV10-3|TRBJ2-1|.
TGTGCCATCAGTGGTCTAGGGACGAGCTCCTACAATGAGCAGTTCTTC
CAISGLGTSSYNEQFF
>many|TRBV7-2|TRBJ2-4|.
TGTGCCAGCAGCTCCGCCTCCGGGGCCAAAAACATTCAGTACTTC
CASSSASGAKNIQYF
>.|TRBV20-1|TRBJ1-2|.
TGCAGTGCTAGAGATCTCGGTTTAGAGGGGCCGCCGGGGTATGGCTACACCTTC
CSARDLGLEGPPGYGYTF
>many|TRBV7-9|TRBJ2-7|TRBD1
TGTGCCAGCAGCCAAGGGACAGTGGTCTCCTACGAGCAGTACTTC
CASSQGTVVSYEQYF
>.|TRBV6-2/TRBV6-3|TRBJ1-5|.
TGTGCCAGCGAGGCAGGGATTATGACCCAGCCCCAGCATTTT
CASEAGIMTQPQHF
>many|TRBV7-6|TRBJ2-1|.
TGTGCCAGCAGCTTAGCGTACAACAATGAGCAGTTCTTC
CASSLAYNNEQFF
>few|TRBV27|TRBJ1-4|.
TGTGCCAGCAGTTTCCAGGGGAATGAAAAACTGTTTTTT
CASSFQGNEKLFF
>.|TRBV6-2/TRBV6-3|TRBJ2-3|TRBD1
TGTGCCAGCAGTTACTTCTCCGGGACAGGGGACCCAGATACGCAGTATTTT
CASSYFSGTGDPDTQYF
>.|TRBV5-6|TRBJ2-7|TRBD1
TGTGCCAGCACCCGGCCCTCGGGACAGGGAAACGAGCAGTACTTC
CASTRPSGQGNEQYF
>.|TRBV25-1|TRBJ1-5|.
TGTGCCAGCAGTGATGGGGTGGGCAACAATCAGCCCCAGCATTTT
CASSDGVGNNQPQHF
>many|TRBV6-5|TRBJ2-5|TRBD1
TGTGCCAGCAGTTCCATAGACAGGGTCCAAGAGACCCAGTACTTC
CASSSIDRVQETQYF
>.|TRBV6-2/TRBV6-3|TRBJ2-2|.
TGTGCCAGCAGCTACCTGACAGACCTAGGCGGGGAGCTGTTTTTT
CASSYLTDLGGELFF